The rows below give T cell receptor beta chains drawn from one sample of a study of blood T cell repertoires in COVID-19. Here immunoSEQ multiplex PCR was the method, and the copy in TCRdb shows in-frame clones only, minus some. This sample has about 260,000 clones, with 80% to 90% found just once. Sequencing was carried out using peripheral blood. All receptors derive from a man in his thirties or forties with active or convalescent COVID-19. Both conserved end residues are part of each CDR3. D genes are given only for firm matches. Rows may omit the clone size; those that give it use once, few, many or a size class.

TRBJ1-4 . TRBV4-1 TRBD1 TGCGCCAGCAGCCAAACCGGGACAGTGAGGGAAAAACTGTTTTTT CASSQTGTVREKLFF
TRBJ2-5 . TRBV2 TRBD1 TGTGCCAGGAGGCCGAAAGGGGGCGTTGGGGAGACCCAGTACTTC CARRPKGGVGETQYF
TRBJ1-6 . TRBV3-1/TRBV3-2 . TGTGCCAGCAGCCCAATACAGGGCGCACCCCTCCACTTT CASSPIQGAPLHF
TRBJ1-1 . TRBV11-2 . TGTGCCAGCAGCTTGTGGGCGGGTGGGATGGAAGCTTTCTTT CASSLWAGGMEAFF
TRBJ2-1 . TRBV3-1/TRBV3-2 TRBD1 TGTGCCAGCAGCCCGAGCAACCCGGGACAGGTGGGGAATGAGCAGTTCTTC CASSPSNPGQVGNEQFF
TRBJ2-3 . TRBV4-3 . TGCGCCAGCAGCTCCGGGACAACAAGCACAGATACGCAGTATTTT CASSSGTTSTDTQYF
TRBJ2-7 . TRBV5-1 . TGCGCCAGCAGCTTGGGACGGACAGCCGAGCAGTACTTC CASSLGRTAEQYF
TRBJ1-1 . TRBV11-2 . TGTGCCAGCAGCTTAGGGGGCCTACGAACAACTGAAGCTTTCTTT CASSLGGLRTTEAFF
TRBJ1-4 . TRBV24-1 . TGTGCCACCAGAGCTTCGGCAGGTAATGAAAAACTGTTTTTT CATRASAGNEKLFF
TRBJ2-7 once TRBV29-1 TRBD2 TGCAGCGTCCGTCCAGGGCGGGGGGATTCCTACGAGCAGTACTTC CSVRPGRGDSYEQYF
TRBJ2-2 . TRBV19 . TGTGCCAGTCAGCACCGTCCCAGGAAAGATACCGGGGAGCTGTTTTTT CASQHRPRKDTGELFF
TRBJ1-2 . TRBV5-1 TRBD1 TGCGCCAGCAGCCCAGGGACAGGGGGCGGTTATGGCTACACCTTC CASSPGTGGGYGYTF
TRBJ1-5 . TRBV19 . TGTGCCAGTAGTCTAGGTTGGGGCCCCAGTCAGCCCCAGCATTTT CASSLGWGPSQPQHF
TRBJ1-1 . TRBV29-1 . TGCAGCGTTCGAGTAGGGGGAGCAGGCACTGAAGCTTTCTTT CSVRVGGAGTEAFF
TRBJ2-7 . TRBV4-1 . TGCGCCAGCAGCCCTTCAGGGGGGACAGTTCCCTACGAGCAGTACTTC CASSPSGGTVPYEQYF
TRBJ1-2 once TRBV3-1/TRBV3-2 TRBD1 TGTGCCAGCAGCCGGGGACAGCTGAACTATGGCTACACCTTC CASSRGQLNYGYTF
TRBJ1-1 . TRBV6-5 . TGTGCCAGCAGCTTGACGGGGTTGAGAGACACTGAAGCTTTCTTT CASSLTGLRDTEAFF
TRBJ2-5 . TRBV11-2 . TGTGCCAGCAGCTTACGGATAGGGGATGTATGGACCCAGTACTTC CASSLRIGDVWTQYF
TRBJ2-1 once TRBV4-3 TRBD2 TGCGCCAGCAGCCAAGATTTATTAGCGGGGGGGAGATCCTACAATGAGCAGTTCTTC CASSQDLLAGGRSYNEQFF
TRBJ2-1 . TRBV27 TRBD1 TGTGCCAGCAGTGCGACAGGGGGCCTCAATGAGCAGTTCTTC CASSATGGLNEQFF
TRBJ1-6 . TRBV5-4 . TGTGCCAGCAGCTGGGACATCCATAATTCACCCCTCCACTTT CASSWDIHNSPLHF
TRBJ2-3 . TRBV7-8 TRBD2 TGTGCCAGCAGCTTGGGGCAGCTGGGACTAGCGGGGGAAACAGATACGCAGTATTTT CASSLGQLGLAGETDTQYF
TRBJ2-3 . TRBV9 TRBD2 TGTGCCAGCATTCCCTTCTGCGGGACTAGCTTCACAGATACGCAGTATTTT CASIPFCGTSFTDTQYF
TRBJ2-7 few TRBV5-6 . TGTGCCAGCAGCTTGGTTAGGGGTAGCGAGCAGTACTTC CASSLVRGSEQYF
TRBJ2-7 . TRBV11-2 TRBD1 TGTGCCAGCAGCTTGGGACAGACCTACGAGCAGTACTTC CASSLGQTYEQYF
TRBJ2-3 . TRBV13 TRBD1 TGTGCCAGCAGCTCGATCTTTGGACAGGGCTCCACAGATACGCAGTATTTT CASSSIFGQGSTDTQYF
TRBJ2-7 . TRBV6-5 TRBD1 TGTGCCAGCAGAATCGACAGGGGGCTAGGGGAGCAGTACTTC CASRIDRGLGEQYF
TRBJ2-7 . TRBV7-8 . TGTGCCAGCAGCTTAGCTTACTCCCAATACGAGCAGTACTTC CASSLAYSQYEQYF
TRBJ1-2 . TRBV6-6 TRBD1 TGTGCCAGCAGATCCGGACAGGACTATGGCTACACCTTC CASRSGQDYGYTF
TRBJ2-5 . TRBV19 . TGTGCCAGTAGGAAGAGGGACTGGCTGGCTGAGACCCAGTACTTC CASRKRDWLAETQYF
TRBJ1-2 . TRBV27 TRBD1 TGTGCCAGCAGTCAACTCACCGGGACAGGGCCGCGCGGCTACACCTTC CASSQLTGTGPRGYTF
TRBJ1-3 few TRBV18 TRBD1 TGTGCCAGCTCACCCCCGGACAGGGCGAGAGGAAACACCATATATTTT CASSPPDRARGNTIYF
TRBJ2-1 . TRBV4-2 TRBD2 TGTGCCAGCAGCCAAGGACTAGCGGGGGGGATTTACAATGAGCAGTTCTTC CASSQGLAGGIYNEQFF
TRBJ2-7 once TRBV10-2 . TGCGCCAGCAGTGAGGGATTCCGGGCGGGATCCCCCTCCGAGCAGTACTTC CASSEGFRAGSPSEQYF
TRBJ2-1 . TRBV7-2 TRBD2 TGTGCCAGCAGCTCCCGGACTAGCGGGGCTTATGAGCAGTTCTTC CASSSRTSGAYEQFF
TRBJ1-4 once TRBV5-1 TRBD1 TGCGCCAGCAGCTTGGGGGACAGTACCACTAATGAAAAACTGTTTTTT CASSLGDSTTNEKLFF
TRBJ2-7 many TRBV7-2 TRBD2 TGTGCCAGCAGCACTACTAGCGGGGGGGCCCTGCAGTACTTC CASSTTSGGALQYF
TRBJ2-1 . TRBV6-5 . TGTGCCAGCAAAACAGCCTGGGATGAGCAGTTCTTC CASKTAWDEQFF
TRBJ1-1 . TRBV5-1 . TGCGCCAGCAGCCCCTCAGGTACTGAAGCTTTCTTT CASSPSGTEAFF
TRBJ1-4 . TRBV5-8 . TGTGCCAGCAGCTTGGACGCGGGGCTTGAAAAACTGTTTTTT CASSLDAGLEKLFF
TRBJ1-1 . TRBV5-5 . TGTGCCAGCAGCTTGGCGGGATCGGGCACTGAAGCTTTCTTT CASSLAGSGTEAFF
TRBJ1-6 . TRBV14 . TGTGCCAGCAGCCCCCGGGCATTTGGGCGGGATTCACCCCTCCACTTT CASSPRAFGRDSPLHF
TRBJ1-1 . TRBV23-1 . TGCGCCAGCAGTCAATCTGAGGGATTTGCTAGCACTGAAGCTTTCTTT CASSQSEGFASTEAFF
TRBJ2-3 . TRBV30 . TGTGCCTGGAGTTTGAACATTGGCACAGATACGCAGTATTTT CAWSLNIGTDTQYF
TRBJ2-7 . TRBV7-2 . TGTGCCAGCAGCTTAGGTATAGGGAGATCCTACGAGCAGTACTTC CASSLGIGRSYEQYF
TRBJ1-5 . TRBV28 . TGTGCCAGCAGCCAGGGACACCCTAGCAATCAGCCCCAGCATTTT CASSQGHPSNQPQHF
TRBJ1-3 . TRBV4-1 TRBD1 TGCGCCAGCAGCCAATGGACAGGGACTGGAAACACCATATATTTT CASSQWTGTGNTIYF
TRBJ1-1 once TRBV5-8 . TGTGCCAGCAGCTTCGGGTCAGGGCACACTGAAGCTTTCTTT CASSFGSGHTEAFF
TRBJ1-2 . TRBV5-8 . TGTGCCAGCAGCAAGGCGGGGGCTGGCTACACCTTC CASSKAGAGYTF